Each of the 10 T cell receptor beta chains below was sequenced from the same sample in a study of regulatory T cells in long-lasting Graves disease. CDR3 regions were amplified by Arm-PCR using iRepertoire HTBI primers to build TCR beta libraries. TCRdb ran MiXCR on the multiplex PCR reads and lists one entry per CDR3 protein. Here the sample spans 350,000 to 450,000 distinct CDR3 sequences, less than 25% being singletons. Regarding time point: persistent/refractory GD, antithyroid drugs over 5 years with positive TRAb. PBMC-extracted RNA yielded the TCR library. The material sequenced was peripheral blood mononuclear cells (PBMCs), taken when the disease was refractory, from a patient treated with antithyroid drugs. The receptor source for this set is a female donor with Graves disease.

V is TRBV7-2 and J is TRBJ2-7, with 14 positions matching TRBD2. With V trimmed by 3 bases and J by 5 bases, 9 bases remained unmatched. The CDR3 loop spans 17 amino acids. The germline V gene has CDR1 SGHTA and CDR2 FQGNSA. Here the CDR3 reads CASSFNPGLAGVHEQYF. For the CDR3, the DNA is TGTGCCAGCAGCTTTAACCCGGGACTAGCGGGAGTCCACGAGCAGTACTTC.

This clonotype has more than one count but fewer than ten. The chain has TRBV20-1 and TRBJ2-3; D remains unclear. The CDR3 is made up of 12 amino acids. Germline lookup yields CDR1 DFQATT and CDR2 SNEGSKA (reference sequence). Trimming pared 3 bases from V and 6 bases from J, leaving 10 bases between. CDR3 residues: CSASYSLDTQYF. In DNA, the CDR3 is TGCAGTGCTAGTTATAGTCTCGATACGCAGTATTTT.

The chain couples TRBV27 to TRBJ2-7; 8 nucleotides match TRBD1. J lost 2 bases, V lost 6 bases, and 9 bases had no gene match. Germline V gives CDR1 MNHEY, CDR2 SMNVEV (reference sequence). There are 15 residues in the CDR3. CDR3 sequence: CASRRTGTGTYEQYF. CDR3 coding DNA: TGTGCCAGCAGGCGGACCGGGACAGGAACCTACGAGCAGTACTTC.

The CDR3, as DNA: TGCGCCAGCAGCTTGAGTCGGTACACCGGGGAGCTGTTTTTT. This encodes CASSLSRYTGELFF. The chain uses TRBV5-1 and TRBJ2-2; D remains ambiguous. This CDR3 is built from 14 residues. CDR1 and CDR2 from the germline V gene are SGHRS and YFSETQ. Trimming pared 1 base from V and 3 bases from J, leaving 7 bases between.

A remark on this clonotype: A much larger clone lies a single base off, so this may be a read error. The chain combines TRBV7-9 with TRBJ2-6, with a possible D match to TRBD1 (6 bases). The CDR3 has 15 amino acids. The V gene's germline CDR1 is SEHNR and CDR2 FQNEAQ (reference sequence). The CDR3 DNA reads TGTGCCAGCAGCACCACAGGGCGAGCGGCCAACATCCTGACTTTC. It is translated as CASSTTGRAANILTF. The full variable domain, its missing parts supplied by reference TRBV7-9 and TRBJ2-6, is DTGVSQNPRHKITKRGQNVTFRCDPISEHNRLYWYRQTLGQGPEFLTYFQNEAQLEKSRLLSDRFSAERPKGSFSTLEIQRTEQGDSAMYLCASSTTGRAANILTFGAGSRLTVL.

This clonotype showed up just a few times. One end of the junction fails to match germline, which may point to a read error. The CDR3 DNA follows: TGTGCCAGCAGCTTAGGGGCTTGGCGGGAGGGCCGGCGGCAGTTCTTT. It translates to CASSLGAWREGRRQFF. The chain has TRBV11-1 and TRBJ2-1; 9 bases line up with TRBD2. The V gene's germline CDR1 is SGHAT and CDR2 FQDESV (reference sequence). This CDR3 contains 16 residues.

This clonotype occurred a few times. The V gene is TRBV2, the J gene TRBJ1-1, with a weak D call TRBD1 (5 bases). Germline CDR1 is SNHLY and CDR2 is FYNNEI. The V end lost 6 bases, the J end lost 8 bases, and 7 bases lay between the germline ends. There are 10 residues in the CDR3. CDR3 in DNA: TGTGCCAGCAGCACAGGAGAAGCTTTCTTT. Its translation: CASSTGEAFF.

This clonotype was seen many times. The chain joins TRBV5-1 to TRBJ2-5; D possibly corresponds to TRBD1 (7 bases). This CDR3 is 15 amino acids long. With 1 base removed from V and 5 bases from J, the gap between germline ends came to 15 bases. Germline CDR1 and CDR2: SGHRS and YFSETQ. In DNA form, the CDR3 reads TGCGCCAGCAGCTTGTCGGAGGGGGCATGGGAGACCCAGTACTTC. Translation gives CASSLSEGAWETQYF.

The chain uses TRBV20-1 and TRBJ1-3; weak D call: TRBD1 (6 bases). The germline gives CDR1 DFQATT, CDR2 SNEGSKA (reference sequence). Trimming stripped 0 bases from V and 4 bases from J, with 19 bases between. The CDR3 consists of 17 residues. CDR3 residues: CSARDPRTTGYGNTIYF. CDR3 sequence (DNA): TGCAGTGCTAGAGATCCTAGGACAACAGGGTACGGAAACACCATATATTTT.

This clonotype was seen a handful of times. V and J are TRBV7-8 and TRBJ2-2, with D possibly matching TRBD1 (6 bases). Germline CDR1 is SGHVS and CDR2 is FQNEAQ. This CDR3 has 15 amino acids. Trimming removed 3 bases from V and 2 bases from J, with 10 bases in between. The CDR3 DNA reads TGTGCCAGCAGCTTCAAACAGGGTAACACCGGGGAGCTGTTTTTT. Translating it yields CASSFKQGNTGELFF.